What follows are 15 T cell receptor beta chains derived from one specimen sequenced in a study of cytomegalovirus exposure and HLA in healthy donors. Primers: 60 Vbeta forward and 13 Jbeta reverse. Clones were read by immunoSEQ multiplex PCR, and TCRdb kept only the in-frame ones, dropping some. This table holds some 150,000 clones, roughly 76% found once. Input material: PBMCs. The source of these receptors is a woman aged 18-30 years in good health and CMV-seropositive.

This clone was counted between two and nine times. J is TRBJ2-1 and V is TRBV2; 8 nucleotides match TRBD2. Germline V gene lookup returns CDR1 SNHLY and CDR2 FYNNEI. There are 13 residues in the CDR3. The trim removed 7 bases at V and 9 bases at J, leaving 8 bases unmatched. The CDR3 is CASMPGLVAEQFF. DNA for the CDR3: TGTGCCAGCATGCCGGGACTAGTGGCTGAGCAGTTCTTC. Combining the CDR3 with reference TRBV2 and TRBJ2-1 gives the whole variable domain EPEVTQTPSHQVTQMGQEVILRCVPISNHLYFYWYRQILGQKVEFLVSFYNNEISEKSEIFDDQFSVERPDGSNFTLKIRSTKLEDSAMYFCASMPGLVAEQFFGPGTRLTVL.

The J gene is TRBJ2-3, the V gene TRBV30, with D hard to call. Deletions cut 0 bases from V and 1 base from J, with 8 bases between. CDR1 and CDR2 from the germline V gene are GTSNPN and SVGIG (reference sequence). The CDR3 covers 14 residues. In DNA, the CDR3 is TGTGCCTGGAGTGTCGGGTCTCGCACAGATACGCAGTATTTT. Its translation is CAWSVGSRTDTQYF.

In its sample, this clone was seen once. Here the CDR3 reads CASSLYGNSPLHF. In DNA, the CDR3 is TGTGCCAGCAGTTTATACGGGAATTCACCCCTCCACTTT. The rearrangement links TRBV28 to TRBJ1-6; D remains ambiguous. The ends were cut back, 1 base at V and 7 bases at J, with 5 bases in the middle. The CDR3 contains 13 residues. Germline assignment: CDR1 MDHEN and CDR2 SYDVKM.

V gene TRBV18 combines with J gene TRBJ2-3; weak D call: TRBD2 (6 bases). Germline V gene lookup returns CDR1 KGHSH and CDR2 LQKENI. This CDR3 is 14 amino acids long. The germline V and J ends were trimmed by 5 bases and 2 bases, with 11 bases remaining between them. This CDR3 reads CASSTRRDTDTQYF. CDR3 sequence (DNA): TGTGCCAGCTCAACACGGAGGGACACAGATACGCAGTATTTT. The full variable domain, with the rest looked up from reference TRBV18 and TRBJ2-3, is NAGVMQNPRHLVRRRGQEARLRCSPMKGHSHVYWYRQLPEEGLKFMVYLQKENIIDESGMPKERFSAEFPKEGPSILRIQQVVRGDSAAYFCASSTRRDTDTQYFGPGTRLTVL.

A single count supports this clone. J is TRBJ1-2 and V is TRBV11-3; TRBD1 is a possible D gene (6 bases). CDR3 size: 13 residues. V dropped 3 bases and J dropped 8 bases, with 13 bases sitting between them. CDR1 and CDR2 (germline): SGHNT, YENEEA. The CDR3 DNA reads TGTGCCAGCAGCTTCGGGGAGGGGGTCGGCTACACCTTC. As protein: CASSFGEGVGYTF.

The chain carries TRBV7-9 and TRBJ2-7; TRBD2 matches at 14 bases. This CDR3 is 17 amino acids long. Germline V lookup: CDR1 SEHNR, CDR2 FQNEAQ (reference sequence). V dropped 2 bases and J dropped 6; count of bases not matched to a gene: 9. CDR3 sequence (DNA): TGTGCCAGCAGCTTAACGCCGGGACTAGCGGGGGTAGGCGAGCAGTACTTC. Its translation: CASSLTPGLAGVGEQYF.

Turning to this clone: This sample also contains other DNA sequences that code for the same CDR3. The chain links TRBV7-9 to TRBJ2-7; tentative D call: TRBD2 (5 bases). The CDR3 has 12 residues. The V gene's germline CDR1 is SEHNR and CDR2 FQNEAQ (reference sequence). V was cut by 4 bases and J by 3 bases, with 7 bases left in between. The CDR3 coding sequence is TGTGCCAGCAGCTCCGGGGACTACGAGCAGTACTTC. Amino acid sequence: CASSSGDYEQYF.

The V gene is TRBV5-1, the J gene TRBJ2-3; 9 bases match TRBD2. This CDR3 comprises 15 residues. The germline gives CDR1 SGHRS, CDR2 YFSETQ. With 4 bases clipped from V and 0 bases from J, the junction kept 3 bases outside the gene matches. CDR3 bases: TGCGCCAGCAGCACCCTAGCGGGGAGCACAGATACGCAGTATTTT. This codes for CASSTLAGSTDTQYF.

The chain is built from TRBV6-1 and TRBJ1-2, with a possible D match to TRBD1 (6 bases). The CDR3 is made up of 15 amino acids. CDR1 is MNHNS and CDR2 is SASEGT in the germline V gene. V was clipped by 7 bases and J by 4 bases, with 19 bases between them. CDR3 residues: CASTARSGEGYGYTF. The CDR3 nucleotides are TGTGCCAGCACGGCCCGATCAGGGGAAGGCTATGGCTACACCTTC.

The sample holds one count of this clone. The chain has TRBV5-5 and TRBJ1-1; D possibly corresponds to TRBD1 (6 bases). The germline V gene encodes CDR1 SGHKS and CDR2 YYEKEE (reference sequence). V dropped 2 bases and J dropped 7 bases, with 12 bases sitting between them. The CDR3 consists of 13 residues. This CDR3 is CASSLQPRGEAFF. The CDR3 nucleotides read TGTGCCAGCAGCTTACAGCCCAGGGGTGAAGCTTTCTTT.

The chain employs TRBV4-1 and TRBJ2-2; the match to TRBD2 covers 8 bases. V shed 3 bases and J 4 bases; nucleotides not matched to a gene: 13. Germline values: CDR1 MGHRA, CDR2 YSYEKL. The CDR3 loop spans 18 amino acids. This chain's CDR3 is CASSHPGGGLGFTGELFF. In DNA, the CDR3 is TGCGCCAGCAGCCACCCCGGAGGGGGACTAGGCTTCACCGGGGAGCTGTTTTTT.

The rearrangement joins TRBV29-1 to TRBJ2-1; TRBD1 agrees at 7 bases. Germline trimming cut 4 bases from V and 2 bases from J; bases unmatched to any gene: 2. CDR3 length equals 13 residues. Germline-derived CDR1 and CDR2 are SQVTM and ANQGSEA. CDR3: CSVGQGAYNEQFF. CDR3 bases: TGCAGCGTTGGGCAGGGGGCCTACAATGAGCAGTTCTTC.

The chain carries TRBV6-1 and TRBJ1-5, with TRBD1 as a possible D gene (6 bases). Germline values: CDR1 MNHNS, CDR2 SASEGT. Trimming left V 0 bases short and J 7 bases short, with 13 bases between. The CDR3 totals 15 residues. The CDR3: CASSEAGLRGQPQHF. The DNA of the CDR3 is TGTGCCAGCAGTGAAGCGGGTCTAAGGGGGCAGCCCCAGCATTTT.

This clone was observed a few times. The V call is TRBV7-7, the J call TRBJ2-3; 8 positions agree with TRBD2. J lost 0 bases, V lost 1 base, and 3 bases had no gene match. The CDR3 runs 16 residues. Germline CDR1 and CDR2: SSHAT and FNYEAQ (reference sequence). The CDR3: CASSLDAGGSTDTQYF. Here the CDR3 DNA reads TGTGCCAGCAGCTTAGATGCGGGGGGTAGCACAGATACGCAGTATTTT.

This clone was recorded once. CDR3 region: CASSFTSGLSSYNSPLHF. The CDR3 DNA reads as TGTGCCAGCAGTTTCACATCAGGGCTCAGCTCCTATAATTCACCCCTCCACTTT. The chain has TRBV27 and TRBJ1-6, with D perhaps TRBD1 (5 bases). V shed 3 bases and J shed 0 bases, with 15 bases lying between them. Per germline, CDR1 MNHEY and CDR2 SMNVEV (reference sequence). The CDR3 is 18 residues long.